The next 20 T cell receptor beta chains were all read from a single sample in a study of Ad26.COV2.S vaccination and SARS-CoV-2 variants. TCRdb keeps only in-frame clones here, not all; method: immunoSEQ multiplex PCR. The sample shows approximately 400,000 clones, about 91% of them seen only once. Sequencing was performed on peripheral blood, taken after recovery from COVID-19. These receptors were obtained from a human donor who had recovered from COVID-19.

The CDR3 DNA reads TGTGCCAGCAGTGCCCGGACAGCTAGCAATCAGCCCCAGCATTTT. Protein sequence: CASSARTASNQPQHF. This sequence joins TRBV7-2 and TRBJ1-5, with a possible D match to TRBD1 (6 bases). The V end lost 6 bases, the J end lost 0 bases, and 12 bases lay between the germline ends. Germline V CDR1 and CDR2: SGHTA, FQGNSA. The CDR3 sequence is 15 residues long. The whole variable domain, filled in from reference TRBV7-2 and TRBJ1-5, reads GAGVSQSPSNKVTEKGKDVELRCDPISGHTALYWYRQSLGQGLEFLIYFQGNSAPDKSGLPSDRFSAERTGGSVSTLTIQRTQQEDSAVYLCASSARTASNQPQHFGDGTRLSIL.

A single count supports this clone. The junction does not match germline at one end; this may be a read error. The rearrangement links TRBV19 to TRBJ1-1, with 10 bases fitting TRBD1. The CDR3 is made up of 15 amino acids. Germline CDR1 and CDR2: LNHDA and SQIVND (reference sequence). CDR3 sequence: CASSVDRGPNTEAFF. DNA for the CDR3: TGTGCCAGTAGTGTAGACAGGGGGCCGAACACTGAAGCTTTCTTT.

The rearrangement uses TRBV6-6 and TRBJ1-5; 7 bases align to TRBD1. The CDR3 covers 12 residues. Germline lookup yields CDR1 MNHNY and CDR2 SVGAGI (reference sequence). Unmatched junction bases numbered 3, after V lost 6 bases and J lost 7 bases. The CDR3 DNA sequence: TGTGCCAGCAGCCGGGGACAGCAGCCCCAGCATTTT. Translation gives CASSRGQQPQHF.

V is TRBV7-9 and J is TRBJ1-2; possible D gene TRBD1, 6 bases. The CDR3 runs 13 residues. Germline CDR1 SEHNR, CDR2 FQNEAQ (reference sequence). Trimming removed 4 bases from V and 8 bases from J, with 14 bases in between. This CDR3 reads CASSYRTVSGYTF. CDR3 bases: TGTGCCAGCAGCTACCGGACAGTGTCCGGCTACACCTTC.

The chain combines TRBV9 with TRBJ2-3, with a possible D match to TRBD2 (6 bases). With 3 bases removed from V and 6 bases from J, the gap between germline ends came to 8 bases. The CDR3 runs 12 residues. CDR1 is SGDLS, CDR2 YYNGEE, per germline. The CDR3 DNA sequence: TGTGCCAGCAGCGGGCTAGCGGATACGCAGTATTTT. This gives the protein CASSGLADTQYF.

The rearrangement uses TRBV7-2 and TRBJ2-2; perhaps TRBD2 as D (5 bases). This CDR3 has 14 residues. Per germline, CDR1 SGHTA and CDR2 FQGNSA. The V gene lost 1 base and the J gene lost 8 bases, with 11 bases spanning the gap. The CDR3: CASSLVLAGGELFF. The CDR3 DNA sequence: TGTGCCAGCAGCTTAGTCCTAGCTGGAGGGGAGCTGTTTTTT.

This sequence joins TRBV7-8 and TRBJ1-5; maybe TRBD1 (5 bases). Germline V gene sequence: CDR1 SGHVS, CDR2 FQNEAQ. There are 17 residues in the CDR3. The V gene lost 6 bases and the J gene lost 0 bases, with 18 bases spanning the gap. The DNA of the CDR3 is TGTGCCAGCAGACTAGGGGAGGGGTCTTATAGCAATCAGCCCCAGCATTTT. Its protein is CASRLGEGSYSNQPQHF.

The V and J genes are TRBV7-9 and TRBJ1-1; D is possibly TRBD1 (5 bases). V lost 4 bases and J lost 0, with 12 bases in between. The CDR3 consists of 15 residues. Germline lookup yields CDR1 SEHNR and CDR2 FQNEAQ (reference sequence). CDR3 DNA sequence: TGTGCCAGCAGCTCAAGGGGTTCCTTGAACACTGAAGCTTTCTTT. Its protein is CASSSRGSLNTEAFF. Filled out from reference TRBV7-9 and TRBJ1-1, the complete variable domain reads DTGVSQNPRHKITKRGQNVTFRCDPISEHNRLYWYRQTLGQGPEFLTYFQNEAQLEKSRLLSDRFSAERPKGSFSTLEIQRTEQGDSAMYLCASSSRGSLNTEAFFGQGTRLTVV.

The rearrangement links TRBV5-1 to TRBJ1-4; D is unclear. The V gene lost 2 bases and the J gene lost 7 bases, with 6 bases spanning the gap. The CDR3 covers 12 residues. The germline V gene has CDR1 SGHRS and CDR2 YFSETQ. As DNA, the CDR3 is TGCGCCAGCAGCTTAGACACTGAAAAACTGTTTTTT. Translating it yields CASSLDTEKLFF.

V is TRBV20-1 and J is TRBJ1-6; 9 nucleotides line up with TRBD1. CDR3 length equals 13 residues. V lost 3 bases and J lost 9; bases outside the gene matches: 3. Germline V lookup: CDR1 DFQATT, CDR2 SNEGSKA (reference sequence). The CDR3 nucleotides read TGCAGTGCTAGTCGACAGGGGGTTTCACCCCTCCACTTT. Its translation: CSASRQGVSPLHF.

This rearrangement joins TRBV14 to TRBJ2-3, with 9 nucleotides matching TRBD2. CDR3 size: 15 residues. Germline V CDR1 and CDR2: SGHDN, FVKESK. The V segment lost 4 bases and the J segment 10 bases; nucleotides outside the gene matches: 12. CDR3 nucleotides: TGTGCCAGCAGCCCTCGGGCTAGCGGGGCGGAGGCGCAGTATTTT. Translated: CASSPRASGAEAQYF.

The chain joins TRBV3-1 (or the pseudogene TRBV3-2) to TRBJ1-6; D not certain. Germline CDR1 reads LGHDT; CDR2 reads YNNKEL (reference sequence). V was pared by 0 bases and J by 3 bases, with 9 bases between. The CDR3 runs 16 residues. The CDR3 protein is CASSQEERLYNSPLHF. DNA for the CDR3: TGTGCCAGCAGCCAAGAGGAACGGCTCTATAATTCACCCCTCCACTTT.

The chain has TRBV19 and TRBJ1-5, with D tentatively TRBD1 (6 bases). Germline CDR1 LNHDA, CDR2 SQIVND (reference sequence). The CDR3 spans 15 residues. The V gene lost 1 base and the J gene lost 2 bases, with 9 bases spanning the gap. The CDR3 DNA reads TGTGCCAGTAGTATAGGGGGGGCACGCAATCAGCCCCAGCATTTT. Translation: CASSIGGARNQPQHF. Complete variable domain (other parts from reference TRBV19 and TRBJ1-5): DGGITQSPKYLFRKEGQNVTLSCEQNLNHDAMYWYRQDPGQGLRLIYYSQIVNDFQKGDIAEGYSVSREKKESFPLTVTSAQKNPTAFYLCASSIGGARNQPQHFGDGTRLSIL.

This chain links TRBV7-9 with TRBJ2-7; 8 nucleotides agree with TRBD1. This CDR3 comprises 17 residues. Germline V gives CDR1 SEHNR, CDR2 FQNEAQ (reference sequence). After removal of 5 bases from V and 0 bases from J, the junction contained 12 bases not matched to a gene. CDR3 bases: TGTGCCAGCAGCCCACCATACCGGGACAGGAACTCCTACGAGCAGTACTTC. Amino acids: CASSPPYRDRNSYEQYF.

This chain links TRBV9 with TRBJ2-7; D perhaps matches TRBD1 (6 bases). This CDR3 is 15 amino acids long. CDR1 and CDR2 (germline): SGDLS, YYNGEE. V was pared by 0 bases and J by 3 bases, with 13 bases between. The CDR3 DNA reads TGTGCCAGCAGCGTAGGCCAAGGGGGATTCTACGAGCAGTACTTC. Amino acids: CASSVGQGGFYEQYF.

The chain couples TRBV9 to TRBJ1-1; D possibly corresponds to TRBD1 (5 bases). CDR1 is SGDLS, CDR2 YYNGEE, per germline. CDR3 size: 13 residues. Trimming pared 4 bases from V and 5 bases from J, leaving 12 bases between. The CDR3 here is CASSPGGRTEAFF. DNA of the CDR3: TGTGCCAGCAGCCCCGGGGGGAGAACTGAAGCTTTCTTT.

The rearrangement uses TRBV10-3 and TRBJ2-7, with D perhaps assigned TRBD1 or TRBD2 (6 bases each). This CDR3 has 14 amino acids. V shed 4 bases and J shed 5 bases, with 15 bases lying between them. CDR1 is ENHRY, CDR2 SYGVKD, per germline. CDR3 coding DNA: TGTGCCATCAGTGTTGGAGGGACAAAAGACGAGCAGTACTTC. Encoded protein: CAISVGGTKDEQYF.

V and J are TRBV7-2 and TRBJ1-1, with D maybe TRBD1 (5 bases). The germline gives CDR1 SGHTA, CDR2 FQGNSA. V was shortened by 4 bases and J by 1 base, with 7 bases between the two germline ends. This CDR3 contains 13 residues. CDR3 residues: CASSSGTNTEAFF. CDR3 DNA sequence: TGTGCCAGCAGCTCCGGGACGAACACTGAAGCTTTCTTT.

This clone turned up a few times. The chain's CDR3 is CASSTTGGNQPQHF. The CDR3, as DNA: TGTGCCAGCAGTACGACAGGGGGCAATCAGCCCCAGCATTTT. The V and J genes are TRBV27 and TRBJ1-5; 8 bases are a match to TRBD1. Germline V gene data show CDR1 as MNHEY and CDR2 as SMNVEV (reference sequence). This CDR3 comprises 14 residues. Trimming took 5 bases from V and 2 from J; bases not matched to a gene: 2.

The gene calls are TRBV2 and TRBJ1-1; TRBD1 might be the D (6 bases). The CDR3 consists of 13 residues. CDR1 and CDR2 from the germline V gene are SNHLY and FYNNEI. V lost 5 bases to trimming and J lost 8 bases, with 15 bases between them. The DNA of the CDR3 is TGTGCCAGCAGTCCAAATCCAGGGGTCGAAGCTTTCTTT. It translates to CASSPNPGVEAFF.